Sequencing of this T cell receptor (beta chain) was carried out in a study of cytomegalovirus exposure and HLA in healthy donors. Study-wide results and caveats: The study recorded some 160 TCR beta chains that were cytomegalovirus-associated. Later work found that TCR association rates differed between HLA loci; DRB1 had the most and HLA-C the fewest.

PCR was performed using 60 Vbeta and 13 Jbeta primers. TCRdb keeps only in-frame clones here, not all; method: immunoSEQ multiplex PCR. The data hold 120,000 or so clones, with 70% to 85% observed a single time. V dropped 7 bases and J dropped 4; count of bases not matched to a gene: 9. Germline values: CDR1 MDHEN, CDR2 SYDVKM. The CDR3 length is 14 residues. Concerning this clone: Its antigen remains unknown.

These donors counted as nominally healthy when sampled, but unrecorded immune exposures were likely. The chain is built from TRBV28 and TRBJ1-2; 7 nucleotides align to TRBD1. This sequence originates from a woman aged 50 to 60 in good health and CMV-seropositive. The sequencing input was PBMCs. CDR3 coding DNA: TGTGCCAGCACCTTAATGACAGGGTTCTATGGCTACACCTTC. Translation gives CASTLMTGFYGYTF.